This TCR beta chain was retrieved from a study of shared clonotypes between healthy human individuals. Overall study findings and caveats: Estimated richness was generally greater in naive than memory subsets.

Germline V CDR1 and CDR2: SEHNR, FQNEAQ (reference sequence). This CDR3 has 17 residues. V was cut by 5 bases and J by 3 bases, with 20 bases left in between. CD8 cells regarded as naive lacked CD45RO, were positively chosen for CCR7, and omitted terminally differentiated effector memory CD45RA+ cells. A note on this clone: What it binds is not known.

The repertoire was sequenced with immunoSEQ multiplex PCR; TCRdb's copy has only in-frame clones and lacks some. The table includes about 750,000 clones, approximately 92% detected once. The rearrangement links TRBV7-9 to TRBJ1-5; weak D call: TRBD1 (5 bases). The material sequenced was naive CD8+ T cells sorted from blood. This receptor was taken from a man aged 30 to 45 in good health. The CDR3 loop is CASSDSLTGTANQPQHF. DNA for the CDR3: TGTGCCAGCAGCGACTCGCTGACCGGGACGGCCAATCAGCCCCAGCATTTT. The variable domain in full, with the rest retrieved from reference TRBV7-9 and TRBJ1-5, is DTGVSQNPRHKITKRGQNVTFRCDPISEHNRLYWYRQTLGQGPEFLTYFQNEAQLEKSRLLSDRFSAERPKGSFSTLEIQRTEQGDSAMYLCASSDSLTGTANQPQHFGDGTRLSIL.